These 10 T cell receptor beta chains originate from one sample sequenced in a study of blood T cells in healthy people across ages. It was with a sample-barcoded 5' primer and a J-beta primer mix that a second PCR of roughly 7 to 12 cycles was run. TCRdb reprocessed the 5' RACE reads with MiXCR, giving one entry per CDR3 protein. The sample lists more than 500,000 distinct CDR3 sequences; roughly a quarter were seen once. The sample also formed part of further work on T cells of mothers and their children.

The sequenced sample was blood. The origin of the receptors is a boy between 2 and 10 years old in good health.

This clonotype was picked up many times. The chain links TRBV29-1 to TRBJ1-3; D gene unclear. CDR3 length equals 12 residues. The V end lost 4 bases, the J end lost 3 bases, and 7 bases lay between the germline ends. Germline CDR1 and CDR2: SQVTM and ANQGSEA. This CDR3 is CSVAGIGNTIYF. The CDR3 DNA is TGCAGCGTTGCCGGGATTGGAAACACCATATATTTT. Based on the CDR3 plus reference TRBV29-1 and TRBJ1-3, the full variable domain is SAVISQKPSRDICQRGTSLTIQCQVDSQVTMMFWYRQQPGQSLTLIATANQGSEATYESGFVIDKFPISRPNLTFSTLTVSNMSPEDSSIYLCSVAGIGNTIYFGEGSWLTVV.

This clonotype has only a few counts. The chain is built from TRBV7-2 and TRBJ2-5; 7 nucleotides align to TRBD1. CDR1 is SGHTA and CDR2 is FQGNSA in the germline V gene. The CDR3 spans 14 residues. V lost 3 bases to trimming and J lost 3 bases; unmatched junction nucleotides: 4. CDR3 sequence: CASSFHRGKETQYF. The CDR3 DNA is TGTGCCAGCAGCTTTCACAGGGGAAAAGAGACCCAGTACTTC.

The rearrangement links TRBV20-1 to TRBJ2-1; 9 bases are shared with TRBD2. Germline CDR1 reads DFQATT; CDR2 reads SNEGSKA (reference sequence). The CDR3 covers 16 residues. J was trimmed by 3 bases and V by 5 bases; bases with no gene match: 11. The CDR3 here is CSAPMRSGSNYNEQFF. In nucleotides, the CDR3 is TGCAGTGCTCCAATGCGTAGCGGGAGTAACTACAATGAGCAGTTCTTC.

V is TRBV5-1 and J is TRBJ2-5; the D is unclear. The CDR3 extends over 15 amino acids. V lost 3 bases, J lost 4 bases, and 16 bases lay in between. Germline values: CDR1 SGHRS, CDR2 YFSETQ. CDR3 region: CASSSGPAAGETQYF. The DNA of the CDR3 is TGCGCCAGCAGCTCCGGGCCGGCAGCCGGAGAGACCCAGTACTTC.

This clonotype has more than one count but fewer than ten. The V and J genes are TRBV4-1 and TRBJ2-5, with 7 bases aligning to TRBD2. The J segment lost 3 bases and the V segment lost 1 base, leaving 5 bases of the junction unmatched. The CDR3 consists of 15 residues. CDR1 is MGHRA and CDR2 is YSYEKL in the germline V gene. CDR3 DNA: TGCGCCAGCAGCCAAGGAGCGGGGCAGAAAGAGACCCAGTACTTC. It specifies CASSQGAGQKETQYF.

V is TRBV12-3 or TRBV12-4 and J is TRBJ2-2, with no clear D. Trimming pared 5 bases from V and 6 bases from J, leaving 7 bases between. This CDR3 has 12 amino acids. CDR3 in amino acids: CASSTNAGELFF. Here the CDR3 DNA reads TGTGCCAGCAGTACCAATGCCGGGGAGCTGTTTTTT.

This clonotype came up a few times. V usage is TRBV10-2 and J usage is TRBJ2-3; D uncertain. This CDR3 contains 10 residues. CDR1 is WSHSY, CDR2 SAAADI, per germline. Trimming took off 8 bases at V and 9 bases at J, with 9 bases between the two ends. CDR3 sequence: CASGEVTQYF. DNA for the CDR3: TGCGCCAGCGGAGAAGTCACGCAGTATTTT.

This clonotype appeared a few times. This chain links TRBV12-3 or TRBV12-4 with TRBJ1-2; weak D call: TRBD1 (5 bases). This CDR3 is 15 amino acids long. V lost 2 bases, J lost 4 bases, and 14 bases lay in between. The CDR3 region has the DNA TGTGCCAGCAGTTTATCCGGAGGACATCGCTATGGCTACACCTTC. This translates into CASSLSGGHRYGYTF.

This clonotype was found a few times. The chain uses TRBV4-3 and TRBJ2-7; 14 bases line up with TRBD2. CDR3 size: 15 residues. Germline trimming cut 3 bases from V and 3 bases from J; bases unmatched to any gene: 1. CDR1 is LGHNA, CDR2 YSLEER, per germline. CDR3 DNA: TGCGCCAGCAGCCAGGGACTAGCGGGGGACTACGAGCAGTACTTC. Protein: CASSQGLAGDYEQYF.

CDR3 sequence reads: CASSGWKRDRVANIQYF. The CDR3 DNA reads TGTGCCAGCAGCGGTTGGAAACGGGACAGGGTGGCCAACATTCAGTACTTC. The rearrangement joins TRBV7-9 to TRBJ2-4, with TRBD1 identical over 9 bases. Germline CDR1 reads SEHNR; CDR2 reads FQNEAQ (reference sequence). This CDR3 is built from 17 residues. V shed 5 bases and J 7 bases; nucleotides not matched to a gene: 15.